This T cell receptor beta chain was sequenced during a study of blood T cell repertoires in COVID-19. Overall study context: Material from acute and convalescent COVID-19 was sourced from the United States, Italy and Spain. Nucleic acid was either cDNA or gDNA, and it came from T cells, B-cell-depleted T cells, or PBMCs.

The CDR3 is 13 amino acids. Trimming cost V 0 bases and J 5 bases, with 7 bases left between them. The V gene's germline CDR1 is SGHAT and CDR2 FQNNGV. This clone was seen more than once but under ten times. In the study's own analysis: Estimation of nucleated cell counts relied on the amplification of reference gene primers. Here immunoSEQ multiplex PCR was the method, and the copy in TCRdb shows in-frame clones only, minus some. From that table come the V and J calls and clone size; the DNA was used to work out D and trimming. The sample lists about 150,000 clones, 80% to 85% occurring once. The clonotype originates from a man between 18 and 29 years old with active or convalescent COVID-19. The V and J genes are TRBV11-2 and TRBJ1-1; D is unclear. What was sequenced was peripheral blood. CDR3: CASSLERNTEAFF. The DNA for the CDR3 is TGTGCCAGCAGCTTAGAGCGGAATACTGAAGCTTTCTTT.